One and the same sample provided the 16 T cell receptor beta chains below, sequenced in a study of cytomegalovirus exposure and HLA in healthy donors. The PCR ran on 60 Vbeta and 13 Jbeta primers. Some clones are missing from TCRdb's copy, which holds only in-frame ones; the method was immunoSEQ multiplex PCR. The sample includes about 200,000 clones, about four fifths of them seen just once. The sample taken for sequencing was PBMCs. Source of these receptors: a woman aged 18-29 years in good health and CMV-seronegative.

V usage is TRBV10-1 and J usage is TRBJ2-3; 9 positions agree with TRBD2. CDR3 length equals 16 residues. The V gene's germline CDR1 is WNHNN and CDR2 SYGVQD (reference sequence). Trimming took 0 bases from V and 3 from J; bases not matched to a gene: 4. CDR3 coding DNA: TGCGCCAGCAGTGAGTCACTAGCGGGTGGGACAGATACGCAGTATTTT. This translates into CASSESLAGGTDTQYF.

The V call is TRBV5-4, the J call TRBJ2-3; TRBD2 matches at 11 bases. With V trimmed by 4 bases and J by 3 bases, 7 bases remained unmatched. The CDR3 contains 16 residues. CDR1 SGHNT and CDR2 YYREEE come from the germline V gene (reference sequence). The CDR3 DNA reads as TGTGCCAGCAGCGTGACTAGCGGGAAAGGTACAGATACGCAGTATTTT. Amino acids: CASSVTSGKGTDTQYF.

This rearrangement joins TRBV5-6 to TRBJ1-5; unclear D gene. Germline V gene lookup returns CDR1 SGHDT and CDR2 YYEEEE. The CDR3 has 15 amino acids. The V gene lost 2 bases and the J gene lost 2 bases, with 11 bases spanning the gap. The CDR3 loop reads CASSFGSSRNQPQHF. The CDR3 DNA sequence: TGTGCCAGCAGCTTCGGCAGTAGCCGCAATCAGCCCCAGCATTTT. Supplemented by reference TRBV5-6 and TRBJ1-5, the full variable domain reads DAGVTQSPTHLIKTRGQQVTLRCSPKSGHDTVSWYQQALGQGPQFIFQYYEEEERQRGNFPDRFSGHQFPNYSSELNVNALLLGDSALYLCASSFGSSRNQPQHFGDGTRLSIL.

V and J are TRBV4-2 and TRBJ1-4; the D gene is possibly TRBD1 (5 bases). Germline V CDR1 and CDR2: LGHNA, YNFKEQ. V was shortened by 1 base and J by 8 bases, with 14 bases between the two germline ends. CDR3 size: 15 residues. DNA of the CDR3: TGTGCCAGCAGCCAAGGGGGGGGGTTCCAGGAAAAACTGTTTTTT. It yields the protein CASSQGGGFQEKLFF.

This clone was detected a few times. The rearrangement links TRBV6-5 to TRBJ2-7, with 7 positions matching TRBD1. The CDR3 covers 14 residues. The trim removed 2 bases at V and 4 bases at J, leaving 5 bases unmatched. Germline CDR1 MNHEY, CDR2 SVGAGI. CDR3: CASSYDRVGYEQYF. The CDR3 DNA reads TGTGCCAGCAGTTACGACAGGGTGGGGTACGAGCAGTACTTC.

V and J are TRBV30 and TRBJ1-4; 7 bases are a match to TRBD1. V shed 2 bases, J shed 8 bases, and the junction held 11 bases outside the gene matches. The CDR3 spans 15 residues. Germline lookup yields CDR1 GTSNPN and CDR2 SVGIG (reference sequence). CDR3 sequence reads: CAWSRRTGDWEKLFF. In DNA form, the CDR3 reads TGTGCCTGGAGTCGTAGAACAGGGGATTGGGAAAAACTGTTTTTT.

The V gene is TRBV27, the J gene TRBJ2-1; TRBD2 is a possible D gene (6 bases). This CDR3 contains 13 residues. With 6 bases removed from V and 9 bases from J, the gap between germline ends came to 15 bases. CDR1 and CDR2 from the germline V gene are MNHEY and SMNVEV (reference sequence). The CDR3 here is CASSGAPGGEQFF. The DNA of the CDR3 is TGTGCCAGCAGCGGGGCTCCCGGGGGTGAGCAGTTCTTC.

On this clone: The junction departs from the called germline gene at one end, perhaps through a read error. V usage is TRBV7-9 and J usage is TRBJ2-7; 12 positions match TRBD2. The CDR3 is made up of 16 amino acids. CDR1 is SEHNR, CDR2 FQNEAQ, per germline (reference sequence). As DNA, the CDR3 is TGTTCCAGCACTTCTACTCCGACTAGCGGGAGCTACGAGCAGTACTTC. Its protein is CSSTSTPTSGSYEQYF. Complete variable domain (other parts from reference TRBV7-9 and TRBJ2-7): DTGVSQNPRHKITKRGQNVTFRCDPISEHNRLYWYRQTLGQGPEFLTYFQNEAQLEKSRLLSDRFSAERPKGSFSTLEIQRTEQGDSAMYLCSSTSTPTSGSYEQYFGPGTRLTVT.

V gene TRBV30 combines with J gene TRBJ1-2; no firm D call. From germline, CDR1 is GTSNPN and CDR2 SVGIG (reference sequence). The CDR3 is 15 residues long. Trimming left V 5 bases short and J 5 bases short, with 21 bases between. CDR3 DNA sequence: TGTGCCTGGTCAAGGACTTCCTTAGAACATTATGGCTACACCTTC. Its translation: CAWSRTSLEHYGYTF. Using reference TRBV30 and TRBJ1-2 for the parts outside the CDR3, the full variable domain is SQTIHQWPATLVQPVGSPLSLECTVEGTSNPNLYWYRQAAGRGLQLLFYSVGIGQISSEVPQNLSASRPQDRQFILSSKKLLLSDSGFYLCAWSRTSLEHYGYTFGSGTRLTVV.

V and J are TRBV2 and TRBJ1-2; D is perhaps TRBD1 (6 bases). Trimming pared 6 bases from V and 4 bases from J, leaving 18 bases between. From germline, CDR1 is SNHLY and CDR2 FYNNEI. This CDR3 spans 15 amino acids. CDR3 DNA: TGTGCCAGCAGCGCGTCACTGGGGGCCGGCTATGGCTACACCTTC. Residues: CASSASLGAGYGYTF.

This rearrangement joins TRBV27 to TRBJ2-3; the match to TRBD2 covers 13 bases. V was clipped by 4 bases and J by 4 bases; unmatched bases: 11. In germline, CDR1 is MNHEY, CDR2 SMNVEV (reference sequence). The CDR3 has 18 residues. The CDR3, as DNA: TGTGCCAGCAGTTGGCCCGGGACTAGCGGGACGGGGCCAGATACGCAGTATTTT. This codes for CASSWPGTSGTGPDTQYF.

This clone was observed a handful of times. The chain links TRBV4-3 to TRBJ1-2; D is possibly TRBD1 (5 bases). The CDR3 runs 16 residues. Germline CDR1 reads LGHNA; CDR2 reads YSLEER. V was cut by 0 bases and J by 3 bases, with 14 bases left in between. CDR3 nucleotide sequence: TGCGCCAGCAGCCAAGATTTGGAGGCGGGGGACTATGGCTACACCTTC. It yields the protein CASSQDLEAGDYGYTF.

The genes are TRBV7-2 and TRBJ2-1; 13 positions agree with TRBD2. Germline V gene lookup returns CDR1 SGHTA and CDR2 FQGNSA. Trimming removed 5 bases from V and 8 bases from J; junction bases left unmatched: 3. CDR3 length: 14 residues. CDR3 sequence: CASSPGLAGYEQFF. The CDR3 DNA follows: TGTGCCAGCAGCCCGGGACTAGCGGGATATGAGCAGTTCTTC.

This chain joins TRBV5-1 and TRBJ2-5; no firm D call. Germline V gene sequence: CDR1 SGHRS, CDR2 YFSETQ. Deletions cut 4 bases from V and 1 base from J, with 11 bases between. The CDR3 has 14 residues. CDR3 in DNA: TGCGCCAGCAGCCTGCGACTGGCCCAAGAGACCCAGTACTTC. Amino acid sequence: CASSLRLAQETQYF.

This clone was observed a single time. The gene calls are TRBV25-1 and TRBJ1-3, with D hard to call. Between the trimmed V and J ends, which lost 1 base and 2 bases, there was a span of 9 bases. Germline V lookup: CDR1 MGHDK, CDR2 SYGVNS. CDR3 length: 15 residues. This CDR3 reads CASSESGGPGNTIYF. DNA of the CDR3: TGTGCCAGCAGTGAATCTGGAGGGCCTGGAAACACCATATATTTT.

This clone has a handful of counts. The CDR3 DNA reads as TGTGCCAGCAGTGTCAGGGGGCAGGATGAAAAACTGTTTTTT. Protein product: CASSVRGQDEKLFF. V and J are TRBV6-5 and TRBJ1-4; TRBD1 agrees at 8 bases. Trimming took 5 bases from V and 6 from J; bases not matched to a gene: 5. The CDR3 totals 14 residues. From germline, CDR1 is MNHEY and CDR2 SVGAGI.